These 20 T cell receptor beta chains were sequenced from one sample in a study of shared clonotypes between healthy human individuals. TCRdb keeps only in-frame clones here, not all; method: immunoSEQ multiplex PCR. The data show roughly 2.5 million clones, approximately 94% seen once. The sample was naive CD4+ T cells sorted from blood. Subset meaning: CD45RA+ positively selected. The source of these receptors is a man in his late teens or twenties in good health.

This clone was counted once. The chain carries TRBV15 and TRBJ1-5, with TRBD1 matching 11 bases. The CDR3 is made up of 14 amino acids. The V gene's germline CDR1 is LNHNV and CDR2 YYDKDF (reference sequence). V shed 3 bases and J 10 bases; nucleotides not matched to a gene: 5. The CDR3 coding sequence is TGTGCCACCAGCAGGGACAGGGGGCTTCCCCCCCAGCATTTT. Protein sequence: CATSRDRGLPPQHF.

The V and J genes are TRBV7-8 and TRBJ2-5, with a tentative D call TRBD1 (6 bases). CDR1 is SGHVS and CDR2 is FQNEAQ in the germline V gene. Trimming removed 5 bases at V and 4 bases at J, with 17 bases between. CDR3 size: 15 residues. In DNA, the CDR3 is TGTGCCAGCAGCGAGGGACACCCAGTGGGAGAGACCCAGTACTTC. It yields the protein CASSEGHPVGETQYF. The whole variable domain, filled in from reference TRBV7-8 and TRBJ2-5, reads GAGVSQSPRYKVAKRGQDVALRCDPISGHVSLFWYQQALGQGPEFLTYFQNEAQLDKSGLPSDRFFAERPEGSVSTLKIQRTQQEDSAVYLCASSEGHPVGETQYFGPGTRLLVL.

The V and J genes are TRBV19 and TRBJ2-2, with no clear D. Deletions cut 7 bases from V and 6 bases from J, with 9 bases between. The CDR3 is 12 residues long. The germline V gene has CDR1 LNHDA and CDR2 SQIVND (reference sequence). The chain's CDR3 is CASTQFAGELFF. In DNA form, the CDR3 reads TGTGCCAGTACCCAGTTTGCCGGGGAGCTGTTTTTT.

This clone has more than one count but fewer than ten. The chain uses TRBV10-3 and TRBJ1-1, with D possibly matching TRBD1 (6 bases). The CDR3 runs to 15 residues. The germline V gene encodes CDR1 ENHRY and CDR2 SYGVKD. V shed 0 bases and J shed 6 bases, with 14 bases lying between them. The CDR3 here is CAISESETGQAEAFF. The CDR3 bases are TGTGCCATCAGTGAGTCCGAGACAGGACAAGCTGAAGCTTTCTTT.

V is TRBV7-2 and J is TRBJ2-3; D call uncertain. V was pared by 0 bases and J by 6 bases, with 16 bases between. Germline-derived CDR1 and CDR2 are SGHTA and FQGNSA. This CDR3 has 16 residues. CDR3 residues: CASSLALGKRADTQYF. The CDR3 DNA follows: TGTGCCAGCAGCTTAGCTCTGGGGAAAAGAGCGGATACGCAGTATTTT.

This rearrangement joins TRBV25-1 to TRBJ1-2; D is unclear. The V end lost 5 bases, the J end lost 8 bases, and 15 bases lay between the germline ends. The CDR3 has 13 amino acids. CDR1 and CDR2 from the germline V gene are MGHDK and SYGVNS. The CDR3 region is CASSNSQWVGYTF. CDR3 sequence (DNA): TGTGCCAGCAGTAACTCACAATGGGTAGGCTACACCTTC.

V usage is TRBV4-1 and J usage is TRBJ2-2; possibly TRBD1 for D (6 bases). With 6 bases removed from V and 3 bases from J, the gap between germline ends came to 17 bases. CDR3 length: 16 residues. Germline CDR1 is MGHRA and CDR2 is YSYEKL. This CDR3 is CASSRAGASYTGELFF. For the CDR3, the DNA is TGCGCCAGCAGTAGGGCAGGGGCTTCCTACACCGGGGAGCTGTTTTTT.

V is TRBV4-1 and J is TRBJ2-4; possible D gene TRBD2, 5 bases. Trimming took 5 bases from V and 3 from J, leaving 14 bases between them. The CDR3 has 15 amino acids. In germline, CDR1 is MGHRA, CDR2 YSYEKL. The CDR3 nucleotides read TGCGCCAGCAGCGTTGCGGGTTTAGGCAAAAACATTCAGTACTTC. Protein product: CASSVAGLGKNIQYF.

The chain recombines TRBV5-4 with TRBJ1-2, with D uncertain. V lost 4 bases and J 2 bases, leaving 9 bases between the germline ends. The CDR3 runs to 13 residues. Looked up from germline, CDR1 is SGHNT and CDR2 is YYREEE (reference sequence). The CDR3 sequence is CASSPGGNYGYTF. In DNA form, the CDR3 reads TGTGCCAGCAGCCCGGGCGGGAACTATGGCTACACCTTC.

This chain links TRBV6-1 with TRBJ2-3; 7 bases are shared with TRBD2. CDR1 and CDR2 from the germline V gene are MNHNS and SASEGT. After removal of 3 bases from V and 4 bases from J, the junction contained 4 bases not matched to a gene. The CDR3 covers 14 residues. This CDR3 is CASSDPGLPDTQYF. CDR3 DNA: TGTGCCAGCAGTGACCCGGGACTACCAGATACGCAGTATTTT.

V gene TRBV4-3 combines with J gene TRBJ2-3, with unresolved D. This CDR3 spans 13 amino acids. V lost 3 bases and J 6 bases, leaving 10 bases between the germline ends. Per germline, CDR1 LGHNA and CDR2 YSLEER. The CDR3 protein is CASSHDTRDTQYF. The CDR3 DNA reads TGCGCCAGCAGCCACGATACCCGGGATACGCAGTATTTT.

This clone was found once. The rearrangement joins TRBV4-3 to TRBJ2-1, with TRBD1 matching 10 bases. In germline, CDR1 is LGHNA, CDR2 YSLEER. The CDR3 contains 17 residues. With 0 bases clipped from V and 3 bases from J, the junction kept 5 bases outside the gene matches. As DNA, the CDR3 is TGCGCCAGCAGCCAAGATGGGGACAGGGGCCTCTACAATGAGCAGTTCTTC. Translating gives CASSQDGDRGLYNEQFF.

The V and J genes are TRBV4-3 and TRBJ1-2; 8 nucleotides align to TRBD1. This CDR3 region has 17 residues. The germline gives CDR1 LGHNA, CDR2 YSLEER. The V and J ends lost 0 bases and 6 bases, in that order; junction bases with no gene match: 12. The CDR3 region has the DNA TGCGCCAGCAGCCAAGATCGGACAGGGCGGACTAAGGATGGCTACACCTTC. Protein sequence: CASSQDRTGRTKDGYTF.

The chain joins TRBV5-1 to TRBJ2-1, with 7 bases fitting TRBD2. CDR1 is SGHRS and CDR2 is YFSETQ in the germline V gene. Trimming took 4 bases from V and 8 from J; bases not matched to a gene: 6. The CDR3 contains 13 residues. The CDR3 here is CASSLAAWDEQFF. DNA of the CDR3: TGCGCCAGCAGCCTAGCGGCATGGGATGAGCAGTTCTTC. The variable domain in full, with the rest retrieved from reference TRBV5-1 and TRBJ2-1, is KAGVTQTPRYLIKTRGQQVTLSCSPISGHRSVSWYQQTPGQGLQFLFEYFSETQRNKGNFPGRFSGRQFSNSRSEMNVSTLELGDSALYLCASSLAAWDEQFFGPGTRLTVL.

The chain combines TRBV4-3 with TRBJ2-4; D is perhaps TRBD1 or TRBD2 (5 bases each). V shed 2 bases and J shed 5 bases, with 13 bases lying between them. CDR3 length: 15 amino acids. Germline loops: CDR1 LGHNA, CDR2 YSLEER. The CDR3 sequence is CASSQSPGPQNIQYF. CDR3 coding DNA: TGCGCCAGCAGCCAATCCCCGGGGCCCCAAAACATTCAGTACTTC.

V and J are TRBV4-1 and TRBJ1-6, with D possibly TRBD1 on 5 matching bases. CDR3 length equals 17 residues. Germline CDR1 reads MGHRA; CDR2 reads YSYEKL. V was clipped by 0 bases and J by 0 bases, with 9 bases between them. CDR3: CASSQEGVSSYNSPLHF. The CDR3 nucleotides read TGCGCCAGCAGCCAAGAGGGGGTAAGCTCCTATAATTCACCCCTCCACTTT.

CDR3 amino acids: CASSWAGNSPLHF. CDR3 in DNA: TGTGCCAGCTCCTGGGCCGGTAATTCACCCCTCCACTTT. The rearrangement uses TRBV2 and TRBJ1-6; D gene unclear. V shed 8 bases and J shed 6 bases, with 11 bases lying between them. CDR1 SNHLY and CDR2 FYNNEI come from the germline V gene. CDR3 length: 13 residues.

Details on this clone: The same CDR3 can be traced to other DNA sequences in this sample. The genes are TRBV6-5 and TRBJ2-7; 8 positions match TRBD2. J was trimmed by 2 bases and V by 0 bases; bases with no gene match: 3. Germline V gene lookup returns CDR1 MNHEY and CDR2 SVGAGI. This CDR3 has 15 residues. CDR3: CASSYSGLAAYEQYF. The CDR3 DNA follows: TGTGCCAGCAGTTACTCCGGACTAGCCGCCTACGAGCAGTACTTC.

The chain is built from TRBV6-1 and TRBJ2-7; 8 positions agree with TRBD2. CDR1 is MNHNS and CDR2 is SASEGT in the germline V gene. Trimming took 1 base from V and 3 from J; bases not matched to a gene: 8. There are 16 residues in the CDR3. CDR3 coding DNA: TGTGCCAGCAGTGAAGGGGGAATAGCGGGGAACTACGAGCAGTACTTC. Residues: CASSEGGIAGNYEQYF.

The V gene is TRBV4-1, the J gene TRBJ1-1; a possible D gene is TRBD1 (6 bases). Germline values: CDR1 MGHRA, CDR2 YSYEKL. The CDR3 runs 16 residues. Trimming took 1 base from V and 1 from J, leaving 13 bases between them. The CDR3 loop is CASSQGGRGRNTEAFF. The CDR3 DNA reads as TGCGCCAGCAGCCAAGGAGGGAGGGGGAGGAACACTGAAGCTTTCTTT.